Sequencing of this T cell receptor beta chain was carried out in a study of cytomegalovirus exposure and HLA in healthy donors. Study findings and constraints: The authors excluded some V segments, including TRBV6-2 and TRBV6-3, as indistinguishable. The listing of about 150 TCR beta chains classed them as cytomegalovirus-associated. An apparent linkage of common viral pathogens to several of the most significant clusters emerged in a later analysis.

This clone was detected a few times. Its antigen remains unidentified. PCR was performed using 60 Vbeta and 13 Jbeta primers. Only in-frame clones appear in the TCRdb table, and some are missing; sequencing was by immunoSEQ multiplex PCR. The table records some 70,000 clones, under 80% of them present only once. There are 15 residues in the CDR3. V lost 7 bases, J lost 5 bases, and 12 bases stayed unmatched. Germline-derived CDR1 and CDR2 are MNHNY and SVGAGI (reference sequence). The source of this sequence is a male donor in good health and CMV-seropositive. The chain combines TRBV6-6 with TRBJ1-1; 8 bases align to TRBD1. Sequenced sample: PBMCs. The chain's CDR3 is CASTFQGAVSTEAFF. In DNA form, the CDR3 reads TGTGCCAGCACTTTCCAGGGGGCCGTAAGTACTGAAGCTTTCTTT.